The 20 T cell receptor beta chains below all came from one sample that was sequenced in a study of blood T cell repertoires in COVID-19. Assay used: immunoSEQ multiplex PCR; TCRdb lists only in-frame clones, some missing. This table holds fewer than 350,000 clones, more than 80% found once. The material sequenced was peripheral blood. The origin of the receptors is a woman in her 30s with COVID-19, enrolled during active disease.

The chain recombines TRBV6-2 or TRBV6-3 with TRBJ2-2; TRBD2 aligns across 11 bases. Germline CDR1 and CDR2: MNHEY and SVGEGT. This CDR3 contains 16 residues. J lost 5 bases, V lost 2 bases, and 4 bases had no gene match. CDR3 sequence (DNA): TGTGCCAGCAGTTACAGAACTAGCGGGAGTACCGGGGAGCTGTTTTTT. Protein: CASSYRTSGSTGELFF.

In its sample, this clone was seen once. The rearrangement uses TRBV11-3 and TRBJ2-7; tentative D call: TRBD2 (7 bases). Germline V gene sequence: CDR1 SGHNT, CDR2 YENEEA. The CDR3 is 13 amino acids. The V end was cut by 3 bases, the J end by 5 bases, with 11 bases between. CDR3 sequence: CASSLGGGNEQYF. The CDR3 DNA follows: TGTGCCAGCAGCTTGGGAGGGGGTAACGAGCAGTACTTC.

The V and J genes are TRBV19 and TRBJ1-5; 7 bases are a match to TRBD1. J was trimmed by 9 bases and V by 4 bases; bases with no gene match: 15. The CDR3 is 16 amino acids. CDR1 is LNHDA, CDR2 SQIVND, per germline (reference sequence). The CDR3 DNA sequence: TGTGCCAGTAGTAAGCTCTGGAACAGGGGCGGTACGCCCCAGCATTTT. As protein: CASSKLWNRGGTPQHF. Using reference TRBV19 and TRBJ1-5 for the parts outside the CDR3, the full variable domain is DGGITQSPKYLFRKEGQNVTLSCEQNLNHDAMYWYRQDPGQGLRLIYYSQIVNDFQKGDIAEGYSVSREKKESFPLTVTSAQKNPTAFYLCASSKLWNRGGTPQHFGDGTRLSIL.

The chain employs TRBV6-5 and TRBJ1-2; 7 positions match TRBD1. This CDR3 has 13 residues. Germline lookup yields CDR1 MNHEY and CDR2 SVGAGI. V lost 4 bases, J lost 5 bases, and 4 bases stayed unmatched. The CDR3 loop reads CASSSDREYGYTF. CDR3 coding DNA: TGTGCCAGCAGTTCAGACAGGGAATATGGCTACACCTTC.

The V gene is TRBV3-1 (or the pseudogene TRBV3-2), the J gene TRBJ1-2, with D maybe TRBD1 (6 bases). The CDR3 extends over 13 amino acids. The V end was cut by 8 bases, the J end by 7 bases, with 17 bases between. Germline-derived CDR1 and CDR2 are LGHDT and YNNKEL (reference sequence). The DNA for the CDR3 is TGTGCCAGCCGACCCACAGGGTACAGTGGCTACACCTTC. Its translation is CASRPTGYSGYTF.

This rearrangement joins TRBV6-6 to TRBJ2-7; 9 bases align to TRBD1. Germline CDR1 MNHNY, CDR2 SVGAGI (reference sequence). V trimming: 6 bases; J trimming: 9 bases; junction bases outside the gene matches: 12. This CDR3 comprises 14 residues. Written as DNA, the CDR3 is TGTGCCAGCAGCCCCGGGACAGGGTTTAGAGTGCAGTACTTC. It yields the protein CASSPGTGFRVQYF.

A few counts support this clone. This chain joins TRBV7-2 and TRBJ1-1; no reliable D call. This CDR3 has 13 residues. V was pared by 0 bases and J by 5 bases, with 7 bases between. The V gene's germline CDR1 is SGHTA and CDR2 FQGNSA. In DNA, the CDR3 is TGTGCCAGCAGCTTAGCGCAGCGGACTGAAGCTTTCTTT. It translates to CASSLAQRTEAFF.

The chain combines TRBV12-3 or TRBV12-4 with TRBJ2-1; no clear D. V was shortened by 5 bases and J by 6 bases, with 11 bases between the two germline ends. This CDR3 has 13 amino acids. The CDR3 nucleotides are TGTGCCAGCAGTCTTAGCTCACCCAATGAGCAGTTCTTC. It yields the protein CASSLSSPNEQFF.

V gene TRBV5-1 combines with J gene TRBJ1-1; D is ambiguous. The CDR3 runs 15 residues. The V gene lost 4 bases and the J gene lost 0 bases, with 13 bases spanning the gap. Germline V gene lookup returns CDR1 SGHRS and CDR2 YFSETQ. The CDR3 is CASSLAVTMNTEAFF. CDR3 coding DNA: TGCGCCAGCAGCCTAGCGGTCACCATGAACACTGAAGCTTTCTTT.

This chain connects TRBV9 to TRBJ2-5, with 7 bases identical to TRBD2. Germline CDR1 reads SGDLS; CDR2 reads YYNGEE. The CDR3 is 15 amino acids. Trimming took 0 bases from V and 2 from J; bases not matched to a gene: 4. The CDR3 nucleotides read TGTGCCAGCAGCGTAGGGGCTAGCGGTCAAGAGACCCAGTACTTC. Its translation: CASSVGASGQETQYF.

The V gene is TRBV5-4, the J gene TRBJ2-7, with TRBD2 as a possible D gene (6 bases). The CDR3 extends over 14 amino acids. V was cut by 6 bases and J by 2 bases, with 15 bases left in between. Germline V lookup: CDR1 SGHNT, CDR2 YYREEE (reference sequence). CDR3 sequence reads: CASTRGVGPYEQYF. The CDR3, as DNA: TGTGCCAGCACCCGCGGGGTAGGCCCCTACGAGCAGTACTTC.

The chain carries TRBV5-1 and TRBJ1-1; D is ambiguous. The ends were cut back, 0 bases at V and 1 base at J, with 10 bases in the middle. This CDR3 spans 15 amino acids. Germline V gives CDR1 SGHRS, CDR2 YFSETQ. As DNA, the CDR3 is TGCGCCAGCAGCTTGGAACCCCGGGGGAACACTGAAGCTTTCTTT. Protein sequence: CASSLEPRGNTEAFF.

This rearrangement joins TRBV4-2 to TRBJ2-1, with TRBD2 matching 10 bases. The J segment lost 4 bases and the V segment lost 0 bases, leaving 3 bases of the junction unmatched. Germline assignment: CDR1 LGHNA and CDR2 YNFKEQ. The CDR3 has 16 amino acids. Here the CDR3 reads CASSQDTSGMYNEQFF. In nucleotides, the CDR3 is TGTGCCAGCAGCCAAGATACTAGCGGGATGTACAATGAGCAGTTCTTC.

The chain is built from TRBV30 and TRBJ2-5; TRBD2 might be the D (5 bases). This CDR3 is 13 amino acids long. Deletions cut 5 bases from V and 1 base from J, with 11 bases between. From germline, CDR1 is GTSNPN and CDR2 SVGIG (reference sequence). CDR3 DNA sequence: TGTGCCTGGGGCAAGAGGGTCCAAGAGACCCAGTACTTC. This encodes CAWGKRVQETQYF. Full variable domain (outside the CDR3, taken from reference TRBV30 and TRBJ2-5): SQTIHQWPATLVQPVGSPLSLECTVEGTSNPNLYWYRQAAGRGLQLLFYSVGIGQISSEVPQNLSASRPQDRQFILSSKKLLLSDSGFYLCAWGKRVQETQYFGPGTRLLVL.

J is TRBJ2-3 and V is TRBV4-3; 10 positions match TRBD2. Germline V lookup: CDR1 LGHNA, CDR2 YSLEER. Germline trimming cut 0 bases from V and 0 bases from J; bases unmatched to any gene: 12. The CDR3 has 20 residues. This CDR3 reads CASSQEGTSGDLASTDTQYF. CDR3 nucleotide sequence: TGCGCCAGCAGCCAAGAGGGTACTAGCGGGGACTTAGCTAGCACAGATACGCAGTATTTT.

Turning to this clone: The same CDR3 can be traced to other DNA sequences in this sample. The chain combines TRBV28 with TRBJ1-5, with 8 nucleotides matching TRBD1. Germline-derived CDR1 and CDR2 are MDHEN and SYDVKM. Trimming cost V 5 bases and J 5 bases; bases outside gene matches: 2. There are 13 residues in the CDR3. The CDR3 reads CASSKTGDQPQHF. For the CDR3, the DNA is TGTGCCAGCAGTAAGACAGGGGATCAGCCCCAGCATTTT.

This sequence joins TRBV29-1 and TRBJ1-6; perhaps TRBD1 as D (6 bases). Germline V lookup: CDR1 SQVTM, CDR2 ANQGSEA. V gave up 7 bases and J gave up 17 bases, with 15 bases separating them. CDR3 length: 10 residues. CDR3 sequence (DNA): TGCAGCGCGGGGGGCAATACGATCCACTTT. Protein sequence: CSAGGNTIHF.

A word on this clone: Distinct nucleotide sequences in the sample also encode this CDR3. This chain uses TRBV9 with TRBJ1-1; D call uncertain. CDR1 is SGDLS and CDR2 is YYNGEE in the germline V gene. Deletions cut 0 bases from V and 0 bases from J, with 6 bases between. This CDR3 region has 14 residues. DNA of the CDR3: TGTGCCAGCAGCGTAGGCAGGCTGAACACTGAAGCTTTCTTT. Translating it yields CASSVGRLNTEAFF.

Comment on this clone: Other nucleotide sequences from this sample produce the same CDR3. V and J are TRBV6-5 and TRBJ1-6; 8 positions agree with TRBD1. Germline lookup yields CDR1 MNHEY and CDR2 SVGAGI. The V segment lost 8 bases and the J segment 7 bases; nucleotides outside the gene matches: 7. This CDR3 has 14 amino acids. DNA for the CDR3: TGTGCCAGCCGAGGGACAGGCGGGAATTCACCCCTCCACTTT. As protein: CASRGTGGNSPLHF.

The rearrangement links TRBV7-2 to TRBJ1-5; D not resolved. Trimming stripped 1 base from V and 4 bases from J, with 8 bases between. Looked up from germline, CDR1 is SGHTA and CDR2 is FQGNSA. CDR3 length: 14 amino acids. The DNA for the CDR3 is TGTGCCAGCAGCTTAGTCGGCAGGAATCAGCCCCAGCATTTT. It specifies CASSLVGRNQPQHF.